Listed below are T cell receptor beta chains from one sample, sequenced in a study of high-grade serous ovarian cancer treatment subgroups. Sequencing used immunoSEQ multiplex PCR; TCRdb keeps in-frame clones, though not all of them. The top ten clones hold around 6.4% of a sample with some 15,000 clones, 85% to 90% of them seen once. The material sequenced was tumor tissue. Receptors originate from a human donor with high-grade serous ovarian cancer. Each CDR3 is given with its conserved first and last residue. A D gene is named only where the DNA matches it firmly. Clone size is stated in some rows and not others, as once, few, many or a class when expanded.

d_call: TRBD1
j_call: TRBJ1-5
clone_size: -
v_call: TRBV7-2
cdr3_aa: CASSSWTGNNQPQHF
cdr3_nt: TGTGCCAGCAGCTCCTGGACAGGGAACAATCAGCCCCAGCATTTT

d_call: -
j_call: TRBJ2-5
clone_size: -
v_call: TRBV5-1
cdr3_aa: CASSLGQETQYF
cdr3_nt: TGCGCCAGCAGCTTGGGTCAAGAGACCCAGTACTTC

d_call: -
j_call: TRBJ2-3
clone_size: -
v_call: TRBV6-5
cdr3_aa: CASSYVTGGDTQYF
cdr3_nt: TGTGCCAGCAGTTACGTGACCGGGGGAGATACGCAGTATTTT

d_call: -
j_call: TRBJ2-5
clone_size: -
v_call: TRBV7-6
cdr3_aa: CASSLVVGEETQYF
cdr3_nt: TGTGCCAGCAGCTTAGTAGTGGGGGAAGAGACCCAGTACTTC

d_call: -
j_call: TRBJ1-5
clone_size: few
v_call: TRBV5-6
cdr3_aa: CASSWHGFDQPQHF
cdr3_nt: TGTGCCAGCAGCTGGCATGGCTTCGATCAGCCCCAGCATTTT

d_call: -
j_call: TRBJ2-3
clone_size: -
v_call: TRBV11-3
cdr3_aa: CASSLVPTDTQYF
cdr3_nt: TGTGCCAGCAGCCTAGTTCCCACAGATACGCAGTATTTT

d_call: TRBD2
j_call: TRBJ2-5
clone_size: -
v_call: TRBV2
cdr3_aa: CASSARAGGQMQTQYF
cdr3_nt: TGTGCCAGCAGTGCCCGAGCGGGGGGACAAATGCAGACCCAGTACTTC

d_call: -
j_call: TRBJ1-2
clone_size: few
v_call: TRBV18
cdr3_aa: CASSPKGYGYTF
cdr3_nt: TGTGCCAGCTCACCAAAGGGGTATGGCTACACCTTC

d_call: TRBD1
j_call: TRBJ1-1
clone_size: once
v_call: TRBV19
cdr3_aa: CASSIGDRYLSRDTEAFF
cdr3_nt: TGTGCCAGTAGTATTGGGGACAGATACCTCAGTAGGGACACTGAAGCTTTCTTT

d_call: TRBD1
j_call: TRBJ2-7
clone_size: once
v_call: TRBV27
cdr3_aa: CASSLKPRGFSYEQYF
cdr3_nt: TGTGCCAGCAGTTTAAAACCCAGGGGGTTTTCCTACGAGCAGTACTTC

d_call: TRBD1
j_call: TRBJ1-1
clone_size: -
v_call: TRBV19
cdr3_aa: CASRGQGGGTEAFF
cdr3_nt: TGTGCCAGTAGGGGACAGGGTGGTGGGACTGAAGCTTTCTTT

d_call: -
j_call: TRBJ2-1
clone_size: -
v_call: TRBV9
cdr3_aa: CASSVGGITGNEQFF
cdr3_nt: TGTGCCAGCAGCGTAGGAGGGATTACAGGCAATGAGCAGTTCTTC

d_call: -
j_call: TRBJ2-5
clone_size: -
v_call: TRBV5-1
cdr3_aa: CASSSIVPQETQYF
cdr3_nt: TGCGCCAGCAGCTCGATAGTTCCACAAGAGACCCAGTACTTC

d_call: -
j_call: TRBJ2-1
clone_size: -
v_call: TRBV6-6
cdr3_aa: CASSYSGPYNEQFF
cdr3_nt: TGTGCCAGCAGTTACTCGGGTCCATACAATGAGCAGTTCTTC

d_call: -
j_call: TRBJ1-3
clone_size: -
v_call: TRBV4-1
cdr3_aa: CASSQEGRPASGNTIYF
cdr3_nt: TGCGCCAGCAGCCAAGAAGGCCGGCCGGCCTCTGGAAACACCATATATTTT

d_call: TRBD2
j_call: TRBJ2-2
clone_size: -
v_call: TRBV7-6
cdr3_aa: CASSWTSGGPLDTGELFF
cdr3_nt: TGTGCCAGCAGCTGGACTAGCGGGGGCCCATTGGACACCGGGGAGCTGTTTTTT

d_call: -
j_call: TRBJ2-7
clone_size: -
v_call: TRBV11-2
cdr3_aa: CASSGDGDYEQYF
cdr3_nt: TGTGCCAGCAGCGGGGACGGTGACTACGAGCAGTACTTC

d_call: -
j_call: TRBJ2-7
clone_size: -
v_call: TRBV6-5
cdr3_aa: CASREGRYEQYF
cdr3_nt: TGTGCCAGCAGGGAAGGGCGTTACGAGCAGTACTTC

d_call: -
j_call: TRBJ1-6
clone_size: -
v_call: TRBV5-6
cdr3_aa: CASSFKQGHSPLHF
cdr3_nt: TGTGCCAGCAGCTTCAAACAGGGTCATTCACCCCTCCACTTT

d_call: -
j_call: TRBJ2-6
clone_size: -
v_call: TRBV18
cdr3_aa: CASSPPSGVGANVLTF
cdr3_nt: TGTGCCAGCTCACCACCGTCCGGGGTCGGGGCCAACGTCCTGACTTTC

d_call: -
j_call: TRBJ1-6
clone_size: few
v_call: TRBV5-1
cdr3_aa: CASSLDSGPANSPLHF
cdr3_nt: TGCGCCAGCAGCTTAGACTCAGGCCCAGCTAATTCACCCCTCCACTTT

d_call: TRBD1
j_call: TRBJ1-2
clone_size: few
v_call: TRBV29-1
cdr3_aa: CSVVMGDRDGYTF
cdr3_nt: TGCAGCGTTGTCATGGGGGACAGGGATGGCTACACCTTC

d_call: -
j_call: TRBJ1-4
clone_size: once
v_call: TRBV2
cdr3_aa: CASSFDEKLFF
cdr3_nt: TGTGCCAGCAGTTTTGATGAAAAACTGTTTTTT

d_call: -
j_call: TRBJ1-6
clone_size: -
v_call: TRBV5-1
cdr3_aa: CASSLDLGGEGSPLHF
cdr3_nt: TGCGCCAGCAGCTTGGACCTCGGGGGGGAGGGCTCACCCCTCCACTTT

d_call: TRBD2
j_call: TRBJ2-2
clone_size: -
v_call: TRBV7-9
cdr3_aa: CASSLGLAAGELFF
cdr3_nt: TGTGCCAGCAGCCTCGGACTAGCTGCCGGGGAGCTGTTTTTT

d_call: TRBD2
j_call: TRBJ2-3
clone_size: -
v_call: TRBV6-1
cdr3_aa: CASSGPTSGGHPSTDTQYF
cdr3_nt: TGTGCCAGCAGTGGCCCGACTAGCGGGGGGCACCCTAGCACAGATACGCAGTATTTT

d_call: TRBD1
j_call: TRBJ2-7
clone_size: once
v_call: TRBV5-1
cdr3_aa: CASRLAGGQGAGKSYEQYF
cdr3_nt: TGCGCCAGCAGACTGGCCGGCGGCCAGGGGGCGGGCAAATCCTACGAGCAGTACTTC

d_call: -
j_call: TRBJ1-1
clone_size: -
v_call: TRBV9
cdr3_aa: CASSPAITGTEAFF
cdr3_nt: TGTGCCAGCAGCCCGGCCATTACGGGGACTGAAGCTTTCTTT

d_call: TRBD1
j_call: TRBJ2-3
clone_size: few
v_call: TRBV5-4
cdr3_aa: CASSLAGQVGTDTQYF
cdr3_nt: TGTGCCAGCAGCTTGGCCGGACAGGTAGGCACAGATACGCAGTATTTT

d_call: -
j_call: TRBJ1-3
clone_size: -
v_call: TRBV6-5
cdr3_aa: CASSSHRRSGNTIYF
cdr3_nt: TGTGCCAGCAGTTCGCACAGGCGATCTGGAAACACCATATATTTT

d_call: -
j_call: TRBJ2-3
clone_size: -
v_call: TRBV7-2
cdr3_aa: CASSLAGQSDTQYF
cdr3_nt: TGTGCCAGCAGCTTAGCTGGACAATCAGATACGCAGTATTTT

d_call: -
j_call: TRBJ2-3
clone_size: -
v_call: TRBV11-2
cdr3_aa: CASSLGGPTDTQYF
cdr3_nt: TGTGCCAGCAGCTTAGGAGGGCCCACAGATACGCAGTATTTT

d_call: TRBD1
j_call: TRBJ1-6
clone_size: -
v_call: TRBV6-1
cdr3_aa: CASSDWGQSPLHF
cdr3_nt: TGTGCCAGCAGTGACTGGGGACAGTCACCCCTCCACTTT

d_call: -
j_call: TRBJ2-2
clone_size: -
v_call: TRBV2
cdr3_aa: CASRRDFNTGELFF
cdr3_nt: TGTGCCAGCAGACGGGACTTCAACACCGGGGAGCTGTTTTTT

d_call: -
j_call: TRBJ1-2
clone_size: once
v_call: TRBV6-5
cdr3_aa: CASSYGRVYGYTF
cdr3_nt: TGTGCCAGCAGTTACGGCAGGGTCTATGGCTACACCTTC

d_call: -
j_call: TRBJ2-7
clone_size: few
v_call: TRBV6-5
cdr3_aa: CASSYGGTAGEQYF
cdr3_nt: TGTGCCAGCAGTTACGGAGGGACAGCTGGCGAGCAGTACTTC

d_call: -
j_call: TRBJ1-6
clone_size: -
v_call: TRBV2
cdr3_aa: CASKGAYSPLHF
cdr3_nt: TGTGCCAGCAAGGGCGCTTATTCACCCCTCCACTTT

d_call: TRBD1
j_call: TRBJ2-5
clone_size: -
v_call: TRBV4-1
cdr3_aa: CASSQATGVRETQYF
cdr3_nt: TGCGCCAGCAGCCAAGCGACAGGGGTGAGAGAGACCCAGTACTTC

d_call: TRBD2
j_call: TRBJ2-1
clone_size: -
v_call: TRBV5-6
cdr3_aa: CASSVRLAGATNEQFF
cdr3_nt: TGTGCCAGCAGCGTGAGACTAGCGGGGGCTACTAATGAGCAGTTCTTC

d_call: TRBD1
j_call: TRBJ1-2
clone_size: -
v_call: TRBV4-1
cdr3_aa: CASSQQQGGKDGYTF
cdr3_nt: TGCGCCAGCAGCCAACAACAGGGGGGTAAGGATGGCTACACCTTC

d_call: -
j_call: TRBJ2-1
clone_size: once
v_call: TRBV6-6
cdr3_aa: CASSYRLDYNEQFF
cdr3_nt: TGTGCCAGCAGTTACCGACTCGACTACAATGAGCAGTTCTTC

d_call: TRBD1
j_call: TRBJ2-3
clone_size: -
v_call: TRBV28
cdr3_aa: CASSSIDRATDTQYF
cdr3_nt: TGTGCCAGCAGTTCTATAGACAGGGCCACAGATACGCAGTATTTT

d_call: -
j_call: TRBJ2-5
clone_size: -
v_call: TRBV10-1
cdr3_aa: CASSLGGSGQETQYF
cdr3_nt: TGCGCCAGCAGCCTCGGAGGCTCTGGACAAGAGACCCAGTACTTC

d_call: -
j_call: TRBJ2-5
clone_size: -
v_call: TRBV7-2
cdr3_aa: CASSSQGETQYF
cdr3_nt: TGTGCCAGCAGCTCCCAGGGGGAGACCCAGTACTTC

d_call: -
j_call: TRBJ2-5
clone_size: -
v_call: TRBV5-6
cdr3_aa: CASSLWRGSYQETQYF
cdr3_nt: TGTGCCAGCAGCTTGTGGAGGGGGAGTTACCAAGAGACCCAGTACTTC

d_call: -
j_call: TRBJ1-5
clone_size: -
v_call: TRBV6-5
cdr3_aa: CASSRQEERAPQHF
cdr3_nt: TGTGCCAGCAGCCGACAGGAAGAGAGGGCGCCCCAGCATTTT

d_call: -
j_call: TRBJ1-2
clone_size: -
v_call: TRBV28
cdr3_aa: CASAEPYGYTF
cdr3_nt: TGTGCCAGCGCTGAACCGTATGGCTACACCTTC

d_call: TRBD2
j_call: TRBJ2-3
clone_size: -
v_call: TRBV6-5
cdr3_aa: CASNRLAGGDTQYF
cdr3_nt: TGTGCCAGCAACAGACTAGCGGGGGGAGATACGCAGTATTTT

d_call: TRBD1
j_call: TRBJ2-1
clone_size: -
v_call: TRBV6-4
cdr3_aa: CASSDSPTGKSYNEQFF
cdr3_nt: TGTGCCAGCAGTGACTCCCCGACAGGGAAGTCCTACAATGAGCAGTTCTTC

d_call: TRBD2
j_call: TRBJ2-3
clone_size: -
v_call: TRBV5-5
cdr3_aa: CASIPGLAGFPDTQYF
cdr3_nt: TGTGCCAGCATCCCAGGACTAGCGGGTTTTCCAGATACGCAGTATTTT

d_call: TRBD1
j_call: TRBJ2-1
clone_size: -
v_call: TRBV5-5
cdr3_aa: CASSFEDRYNEQFF
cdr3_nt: TGTGCCAGCAGCTTCGAGGACAGGTACAATGAGCAGTTCTTC

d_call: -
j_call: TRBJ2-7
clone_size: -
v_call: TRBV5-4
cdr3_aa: CASSLLIGGVYEQYF
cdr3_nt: TGTGCCAGCAGCTTGTTAATAGGGGGGGTCTACGAGCAGTACTTC

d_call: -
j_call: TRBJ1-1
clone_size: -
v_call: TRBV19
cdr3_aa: CASSIRRGLTEAFF
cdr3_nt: TGTGCCAGTAGTATCAGGCGGGGCCTCACTGAAGCTTTCTTT

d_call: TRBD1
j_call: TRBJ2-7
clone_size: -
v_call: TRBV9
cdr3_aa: CASSAGPQGANEQYF
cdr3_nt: TGTGCCAGCAGCGCGGGGCCACAGGGGGCCAACGAGCAGTACTTC

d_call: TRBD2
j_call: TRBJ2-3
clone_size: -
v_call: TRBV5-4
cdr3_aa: CASSGGTSGSYTDTQYF
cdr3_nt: TGTGCCAGCAGCGGAGGGACTAGCGGGAGCTACACAGATACGCAGTATTTT

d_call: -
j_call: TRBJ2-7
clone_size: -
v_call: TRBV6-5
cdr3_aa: CASTGSDSYEQYF
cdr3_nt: TGTGCCAGCACTGGAAGCGACTCCTACGAGCAGTACTTC

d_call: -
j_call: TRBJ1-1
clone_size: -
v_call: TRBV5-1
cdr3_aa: CASSSTRRNTEAFF
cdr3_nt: TGCGCCAGCAGCTCTACCAGGAGGAACACTGAAGCTTTCTTT